These T cell receptor beta chains were read from a single sample in a study of T and B cells in COVID-19 patients. From the multiplex PCR reads, TCRdb called clonotypes with MiXCR, one entry per CDR3 protein. Of some 8,100 distinct CDR3 sequences in the sample, roughly 24% were seen once. Sequences were obtained from blood. The source is a human donor who had recovered from COVID-19. CDR3s include the opening cysteine and the closing phenylalanine or tryptophan. The D gene is left open where the match is weak. Size is omitted from some rows. Given values are once, few, many or a class for expanded clones.

>many|TRBV6-5|.|TRBJ2-5
CATFKETQYF
TGTGCCACTTTTAAAGAGACCCAGTACTTC
>medium-sized|TRBV27|TRBD1|TRBJ1-3
CASSVTGQTSGNTIYF
TGTGCCAGCAGTGTTACGGGACAGACCTCTGGAAACACCATATATTTT
>.|TRBV19|TRBD1|TRBJ2-2
CSSRLQGQGGTGELFF
TGTTCCAGCCGTTTACAGGGACAGGGGGGCACCGGGGAGCTGTTTTTT
>medium-sized|TRBV6-2/TRBV6-3|.|TRBJ2-3
CASSSGTGFSTDTQYF
TGTGCCAGCAGCTCGGGGACCGGTTTTAGCACAGATACGCAGTATTTT
>.|TRBV6-4|.|TRBJ1-4
CASSDSKVGTWIEKLFF
TGTGCCAGCAGTGACTCGAAAGTCGGGACTTGGATTGAAAAACTGTTTTTT
>many|TRBV20-1|.|TRBJ2-3
CSARDLADTQYF
TGCAGTGCTAGAGATCTTGCCGATACGCAGTATTTT
>medium-sized|TRBV19|.|TRBJ1-1
CASKRGVAFF
TGTGCCAGTAAAAGGGGAGTAGCTTTCTTT
>few|TRBV14|TRBD1|TRBJ2-2
CASSLPHRGLNTGELFF
TGTGCCAGCAGCCTTCCCCACAGGGGGCTGAACACCGGGGAGCTGTTTTTT
>medium-sized|TRBV12-3/TRBV12-4|.|TRBJ2-7
CASSFGGTPTYEQYF
TGTGCCAGCAGTTTCGGCGGGACTCCTACCTACGAGCAGTACTTC
>medium-sized|TRBV29-1|.|TRBJ1-3
CSGVISGNTIYF
TGCAGCGGAGTGATCTCTGGAAACACCATATATTTT
>few|TRBV10-1|.|TRBJ2-1
CASRTDGTYVPVF
TGCGCCAGCAGGACGGACGGGACTTACGTCCCTGTCTTC
>.|TRBV6-1|TRBD1|TRBJ2-7
CASSYLGTGTYEQYF
TGTGCCAGCAGTTACCTAGGGACAGGGACCTACGAGCAGTACTTC
>.|TRBV27|TRBD1|TRBJ2-2
CASSARTGTGVTGELFF
TGTGCCAGCAGCGCAAGAACCGGGACAGGGGTCACCGGGGAGCTGTTTTTT
>medium-sized|TRBV6-5|.|TRBJ2-3
CASSYSVPGEATDTQYF
TGTGCCAGCAGTTACTCGGTTCCAGGGGAGGCAACAGATACGCAGTATTTT
>.|TRBV11-2|.|TRBJ2-7
CASSLGAVYEQYF
TGTGCCAGCAGCTTAGGGGCAGTCTACGAGCAGTACTTC
>many|TRBV12-3/TRBV12-4|TRBD2|TRBJ2-7
CASSLFTAGGREQYF
TGTGCCAGCAGTTTATTCACAGCGGGAGGGCGCGAGCAGTACTTC
>few|TRBV6-1|.|TRBJ1-1
CASRTAGTEAFF
TGTGCCAGCAGAACGGCGGGGACTGAAGCTTTCTTT
>many|TRBV12-3/TRBV12-4|.|TRBJ1-1
CASSFWQMNTEAFF
TGTGCCAGCAGTTTTTGGCAGATGAACACTGAAGCTTTCTTT
>medium-sized|TRBV6-6|.|TRBJ2-1
CASFPGAHNEQFF
TGTGCCAGCTTCCCAGGGGCCCACAATGAGCAGTTCTTC
>.|TRBV20-1|.|TRBJ1-1
CSARGWEGTEAFF
TGCAGTGCTCGCGGCTGGGAGGGCACTGAAGCTTTCTTT
>many|TRBV24-1|TRBD1|TRBJ2-5
CATSDLEGAPETQYF
TGTGCCACCAGTGATTTAGAGGGGGCCCCAGAGACCCAGTACTTC
>few|TRBV7-9|.|TRBJ1-3
CASSLDLYTIYF
TGTGCCAGCAGCTTGGATTTATACACCATATATTTT
>medium-sized|TRBV5-4|TRBD2|TRBJ2-3
CASSLAGLTDTQYF
TGTGCCAGCAGCTTAGCGGGGCTCACAGATACGCAGTATTTT
>.|TRBV6-5|.|TRBJ2-6
CASRETGANVLTF
TGTGCCAGCAGGGAGACAGGGGCCAACGTCCTGACTTTC
>.|TRBV5-1|.|TRBJ2-7
CASSLAVAYEQYF
TGCGCCAGCAGCTTGGCCGTGGCCTACGAGCAGTACTTC
>.|TRBV20-1|.|TRBJ2-5
CSARVVLQTQYF
TGCAGTGCTAGAGTGGTGCTACAGACCCAGTACTTC
>.|TRBV28|.|TRBJ1-2
CASSLGGYGYTF
TGTGCCAGCAGTTTGGGGGGCTATGGCTACACCTTC
>medium-sized|TRBV13|TRBD2|TRBJ2-5
CASSLGIRGSQETQYF
TGTGCCAGCAGCTTAGGTATCCGCGGGAGCCAAGAGACCCAGTACTTC
>.|TRBV7-2|TRBD2|TRBJ2-7
CASSQLSGGFGYEQYF
TGTGCCAGCAGCCAACTCAGCGGGGGGTTCGGGTACGAGCAGTACTTC
>medium-sized|TRBV19|.|TRBJ2-6
CASSITTGANVLTF
TGTGCCAGTAGTATTACGACCGGGGCCAACGTCCTGACTTTC
>medium-sized|TRBV5-4|.|TRBJ2-3
CASSRDRTDTQYF
TGTGCCAGCAGCCGGGACCGGACAGATACGCAGTATTTT
>few|TRBV7-6|.|TRBJ2-7
CASSPAVGTYEQYF
TGTGCCAGCAGCCCCGCCGTAGGGACCTACGAGCAGTACTTC
>.|TRBV7-2|TRBD2|TRBJ2-7
CASSFVRGAYEQYF
TGTGCCAGCAGCTTCGTCCGGGGGGCCTACGAGCAGTACTTC
>.|TRBV7-2|.|TRBJ2-5
CASSLSQGGSQETQYF
TGTGCCAGCAGCTTATCTCAAGGCGGGTCACAAGAGACCCAGTACTTC
>medium-sized|TRBV19|.|TRBJ2-1
CASSMGQRNTNEQFF
TGTGCCAGTAGTATGGGACAAAGAAATACCAATGAGCAGTTCTTC
>medium-sized|TRBV6-1|TRBD1|TRBJ2-5
CASSSDRGLGKTQYF
TGTGCCAGCAGCTCTGACAGGGGGCTGGGTAAGACCCAGTACTTC
>.|TRBV29-1|TRBD2|TRBJ2-5
CSVLRLAETQYF
TGCAGCGTCCTCAGACTAGCGGAGACCCAGTACTTC
>.|TRBV20-1|TRBD2|TRBJ2-1
CSATPGLAGGWDEQFF
TGCAGTGCTACGCCTGGACTAGCGGGAGGGTGGGATGAGCAGTTCTTC
>few|TRBV20-1|TRBD2|TRBJ2-7
CSAIAQLAGYEQYF
TGCAGTGCTATTGCCCAACTAGCGGGTTACGAGCAGTACTTC
>medium-sized|TRBV15|TRBD2|TRBJ2-7
CATSLAGSYEQYF
TGTGCCACCAGCTTAGCGGGGTCCTACGAGCAGTACTTC